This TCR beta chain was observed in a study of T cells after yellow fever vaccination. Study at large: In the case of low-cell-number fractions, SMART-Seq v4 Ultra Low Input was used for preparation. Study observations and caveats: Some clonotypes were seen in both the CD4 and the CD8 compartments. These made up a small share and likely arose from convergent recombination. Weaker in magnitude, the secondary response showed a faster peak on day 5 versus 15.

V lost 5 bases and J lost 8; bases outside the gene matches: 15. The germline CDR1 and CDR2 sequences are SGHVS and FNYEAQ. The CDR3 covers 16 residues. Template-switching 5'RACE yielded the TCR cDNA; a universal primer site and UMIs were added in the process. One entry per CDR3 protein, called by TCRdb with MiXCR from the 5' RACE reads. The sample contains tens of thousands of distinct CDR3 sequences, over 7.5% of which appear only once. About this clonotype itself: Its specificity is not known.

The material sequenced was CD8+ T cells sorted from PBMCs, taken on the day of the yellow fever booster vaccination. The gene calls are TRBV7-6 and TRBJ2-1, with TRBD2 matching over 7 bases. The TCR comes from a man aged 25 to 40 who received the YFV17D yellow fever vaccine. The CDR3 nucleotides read TGTGCCAGCAGCATGTACTTGCGGGAGTCTATAGATGAGCAGTTCTTC. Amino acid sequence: CASSMYLRESIDEQFF.